This paragraph reports one TCR beta chain. These data belong to a study of technical replicates of blood from several donors. The assay was immunoSEQ multiplex PCR, and TCRdb's table has in-frame clones only and misses some. The profile shows about 56,000 clones, 85% to 95% of them singletons. Trimming removed 6 bases at V and 7 bases at J, with 16 bases between. Germline loops: CDR1 SNHLY, CDR2 FYNNEI. This CDR3 has 14 amino acids. The receptor was isolated from a human donor in good health. Some clones in this sample may be carry-over from other donors' samples. The sample comprised PBMCs. V is TRBV2 and J is TRBJ2-1; D may be TRBD2 (6 bases). CDR3 residues: CASRRDRAGNEQFF. The CDR3 nucleotides are TGTGCCAGCAGGCGGGACCGCGCGGGGAATGAGCAGTTCTTC.